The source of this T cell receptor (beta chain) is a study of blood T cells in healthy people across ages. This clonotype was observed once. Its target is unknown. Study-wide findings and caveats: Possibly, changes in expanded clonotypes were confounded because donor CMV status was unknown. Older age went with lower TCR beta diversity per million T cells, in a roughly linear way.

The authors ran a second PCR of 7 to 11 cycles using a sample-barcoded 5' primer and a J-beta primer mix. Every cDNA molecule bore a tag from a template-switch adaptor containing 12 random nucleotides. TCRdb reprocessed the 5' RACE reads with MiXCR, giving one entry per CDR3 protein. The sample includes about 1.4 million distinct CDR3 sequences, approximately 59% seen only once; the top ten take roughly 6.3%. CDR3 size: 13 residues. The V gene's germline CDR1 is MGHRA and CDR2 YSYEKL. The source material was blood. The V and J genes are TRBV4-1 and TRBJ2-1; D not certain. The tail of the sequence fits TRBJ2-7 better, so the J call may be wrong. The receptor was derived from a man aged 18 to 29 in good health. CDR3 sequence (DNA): TGCGCCAGCAGCCCCCAGTCGTGGAATGAGCAGTACTTC. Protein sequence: CASSPQSWNEQYF.